The present entry profiles one T cell receptor beta chain with its context. Sample donors were healthy Caucasian individuals that came from Russia, aged roughly 6 to 100. Combining a sample-barcoded 5' primer with a J-beta primer mix, a second PCR ran for about 6 to 12 cycles. TCRdb used MiXCR to reprocess the 5' RACE reads, holding one entry per CDR3 protein. The sample lists 600,000 to 800,000 distinct CDR3 sequences, roughly half occurring once. This entry belongs to a study of blood T cells in healthy people across ages. The CDR3 is 14 residues long. CDR1 is MNHEY and CDR2 is SMNVEV in the germline V gene (reference sequence). Losses at the gene ends were 8 bases for V and 4 bases for J; bases not matched to a gene: 8.

The V call is TRBV27, the J call TRBJ1-2; 9 bases are shared with TRBD1. Source material: blood. The sequence came from a woman of 80 years or more in good health. The CDR3: CASRPWDRVYGYTF. CDR3 in DNA: TGTGCCAGCCGCCCTTGGGACAGGGTCTATGGCTACACCTTC.